This T cell receptor beta chain derives from a study of T cells after yellow fever vaccination. One entry per CDR3 protein, called by TCRdb with MiXCR from the 5' RACE reads. Among about 120,000 distinct CDR3 sequences listed, 15% were seen once. CDR1 SGHNT and CDR2 YYREEE come from the germline V gene (reference sequence). Trimming stripped 0 bases from V and 6 bases from J, with 9 bases between. The CDR3 length is 13 residues. The chain carries TRBV5-4 and TRBJ1-1; D gene unclear. The sample consisted of CD8+ T cells sorted from PBMCs, taken 5 days after the yellow fever booster vaccination. The receptor's source is a man aged 18 to 30 who received the YFV17D yellow fever vaccine. DNA of the CDR3: TGTGCCAGCAGCTTGGACGGGTCCCCTGAAGCTTTCTTT. This translates into CASSLDGSPEAFF.